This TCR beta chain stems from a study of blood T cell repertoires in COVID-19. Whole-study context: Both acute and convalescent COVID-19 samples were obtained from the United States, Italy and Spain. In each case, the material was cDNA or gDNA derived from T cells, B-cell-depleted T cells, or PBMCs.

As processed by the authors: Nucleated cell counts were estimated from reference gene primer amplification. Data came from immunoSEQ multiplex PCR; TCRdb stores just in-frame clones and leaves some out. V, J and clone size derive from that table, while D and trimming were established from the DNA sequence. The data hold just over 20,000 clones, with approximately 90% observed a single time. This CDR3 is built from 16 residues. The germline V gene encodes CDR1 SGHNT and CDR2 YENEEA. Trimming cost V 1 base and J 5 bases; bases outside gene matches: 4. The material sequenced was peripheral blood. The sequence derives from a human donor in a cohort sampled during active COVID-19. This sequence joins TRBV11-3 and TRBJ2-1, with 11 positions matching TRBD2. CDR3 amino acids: CASSLVVAGGNNEQFF. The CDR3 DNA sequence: TGTGCCAGCAGCTTAGTGGTAGCGGGAGGGAACAATGAGCAGTTCTTC.